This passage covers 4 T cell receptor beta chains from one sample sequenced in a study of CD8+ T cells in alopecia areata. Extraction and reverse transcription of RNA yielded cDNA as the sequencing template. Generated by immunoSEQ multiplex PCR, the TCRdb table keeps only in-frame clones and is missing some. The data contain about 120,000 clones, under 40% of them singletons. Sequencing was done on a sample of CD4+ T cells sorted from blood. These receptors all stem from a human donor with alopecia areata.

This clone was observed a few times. CDR3 in amino acids: CSVRPGQRLSYEQYF. The CDR3 nucleotides read TGCAGCGTACGGCCGGGACAGCGTCTCTCCTACGAGCAGTACTTC. This sequence joins TRBV29-1 and TRBJ2-7; 7 nucleotides agree with TRBD1. The length of the CDR3 is 15 residues. Germline V CDR1 and CDR2: SQVTM, ANQGSEA. With 6 bases clipped from V and 0 bases from J, the junction kept 11 bases outside the gene matches.

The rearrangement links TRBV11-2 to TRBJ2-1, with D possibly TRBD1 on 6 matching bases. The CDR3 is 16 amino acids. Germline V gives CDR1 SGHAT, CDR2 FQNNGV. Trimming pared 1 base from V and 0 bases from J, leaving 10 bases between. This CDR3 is CASSLAGTHSYNEQFF. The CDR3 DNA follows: TGTGCCAGCAGCTTAGCCGGGACACACTCCTACAATGAGCAGTTCTTC. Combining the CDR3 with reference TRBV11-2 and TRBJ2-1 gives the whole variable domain EAGVAQSPRYKIIEKRQSVAFWCNPISGHATLYWYQQILGQGPKLLIQFQNNGVVDDSQLPKDRFSAERLKGVDSTLKIQPAKLEDSAVYLCASSLAGTHSYNEQFFGPGTRLTVL.

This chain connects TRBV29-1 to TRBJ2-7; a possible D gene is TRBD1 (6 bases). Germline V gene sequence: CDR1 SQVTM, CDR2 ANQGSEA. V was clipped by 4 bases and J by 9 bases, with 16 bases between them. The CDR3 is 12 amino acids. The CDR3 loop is CSVGGQYFGQYF. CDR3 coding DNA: TGCAGCGTTGGGGGACAATATTTCGGGCAGTACTTC.

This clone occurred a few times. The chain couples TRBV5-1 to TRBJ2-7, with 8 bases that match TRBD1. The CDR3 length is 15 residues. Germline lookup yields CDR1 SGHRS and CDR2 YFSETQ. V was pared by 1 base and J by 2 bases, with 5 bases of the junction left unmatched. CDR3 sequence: CASSLSNRGTYEQYF. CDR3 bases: TGCGCCAGCAGCTTGAGCAACAGGGGGACCTACGAGCAGTACTTC.